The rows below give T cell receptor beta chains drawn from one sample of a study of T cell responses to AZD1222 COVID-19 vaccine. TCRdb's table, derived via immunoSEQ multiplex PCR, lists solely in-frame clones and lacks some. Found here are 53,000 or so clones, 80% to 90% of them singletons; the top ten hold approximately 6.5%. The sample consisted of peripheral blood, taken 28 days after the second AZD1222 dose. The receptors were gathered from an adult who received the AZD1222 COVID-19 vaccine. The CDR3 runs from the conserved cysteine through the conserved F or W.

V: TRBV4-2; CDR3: CASSQEGGTGELGELFF
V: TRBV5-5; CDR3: CASSKGLPTNQPQHF
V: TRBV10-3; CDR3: CAIRRTSGTNTGELFF
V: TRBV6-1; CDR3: CASSERRNSGNTIYF
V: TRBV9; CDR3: CASSVDPKDGTYGYTF
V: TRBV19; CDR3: CASSRGGGDTMIF
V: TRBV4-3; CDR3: CASSQEYSHYEQYF
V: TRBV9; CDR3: CASSTGQGIGNTIYF
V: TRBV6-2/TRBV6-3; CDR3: CASSYSGLDTQYF
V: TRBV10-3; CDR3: CAISDPRQGRGNTIYF
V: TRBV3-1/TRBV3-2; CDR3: CASSQDLQTDTQYF
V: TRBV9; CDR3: CASSVALGETTNEKLFF
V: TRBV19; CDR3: CASSRKLGGESNQPQHF
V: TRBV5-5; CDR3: CASSLKAHNQGPGNTIYF
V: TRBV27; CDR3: CASSWGRAGGYTF
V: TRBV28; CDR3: CASSWSPGGIGQPQHF
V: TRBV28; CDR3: CASSLTVLSYEQYF
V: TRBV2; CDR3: CASSEGPALLNTEAFF
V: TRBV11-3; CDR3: CASSCRENNQPQHF
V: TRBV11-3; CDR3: CASSLSVTNTGELFF
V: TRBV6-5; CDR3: CASTPRAEAADTQYF
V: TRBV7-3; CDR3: CASSLKWLVGSEQFF
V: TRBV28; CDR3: CASRDRTGGETQYF
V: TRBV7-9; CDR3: CASSLGGQPNTEAFF
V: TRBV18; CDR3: CASSPRQGYDPLHF
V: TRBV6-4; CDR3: CASSETFGGELFF
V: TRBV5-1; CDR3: CASSLRQGASVEAFF
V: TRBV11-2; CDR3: CASSSSGQGWGEQYF
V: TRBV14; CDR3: CASSQAGWRNTDTQYF
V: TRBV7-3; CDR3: CASSSRDRARSGANVLTF